This passage covers 14 T cell receptor beta chains from one sample sequenced in a study of CD8 T cells in Susac syndrome (dated by TCRdb to about 2019). The library was obtained by the immunoSEQ multiplex PCR assay. RNA was extracted with the RNeasy kit and roughly 0.5 to 1 ug was reverse transcribed using random hexamers. Starting from the raw public reads, TCRdb applied fastp trimming at Q25, assembled clones with MiXCR and retained in-frame beta chains. Duplicate CDR3 protein sequences are folded into a single record with the most common DNA and genes. In all, the sample holds approximately 220,000 distinct CDR3 sequences, and 95% of those were seen once. Of the sample, 0.082% is held by the ten largest clones. The specimen sequenced was CD4+ T cells from PBMCs. The receptor source for this set is a human donor with multiple sclerosis.

This clonotype was seen once. V usage is TRBV25-1 and J usage is TRBJ1-2, with D possibly TRBD1 on 5 matching bases. Germline V lookup: CDR1 MGHDK, CDR2 SYGVNS. The ends were cut back, 1 base at V and 8 bases at J, with 11 bases in the middle. This CDR3 contains 13 residues. CDR3 protein: CASSESRGVGYTF. The CDR3 DNA follows: TGTGCCAGCAGTGAATCCCGAGGGGTCGGCTACACCTTC.

The chain links TRBV20-1 to TRBJ2-3; D remains ambiguous. Per the germline V gene, CDR1 is DFQATT and CDR2 is SNEGSKA (reference sequence). This CDR3 has 11 amino acids. Trimming took off 5 bases at V and 3 bases at J, with 6 bases between the two ends. The CDR3 protein is CSAGRTDTQYF. The CDR3 nucleotides are TGCAGTGCTGGCCGAACAGATACGCAGTATTTT.

The rearrangement joins TRBV7-8 to TRBJ2-7; D call uncertain. With 3 bases removed from V and 6 bases from J, the gap between germline ends came to 15 bases. The germline V gene encodes CDR1 SGHVS and CDR2 FQNEAQ. This CDR3 is 14 amino acids long. The chain's CDR3 is CASSLTTGSGEQYV. In nucleotides, the CDR3 is TGTGCCAGCAGCTTGACAACTGGGTCCGGCGAGCAGTACGTC.

V usage is TRBV12-5 and J usage is TRBJ2-3; perhaps D is TRBD1 or TRBD2 (6 bases each). V dropped 6 bases and J dropped 2 bases, with 9 bases sitting between them. This CDR3 has 13 amino acids. Germline CDR1 LGHNT, CDR2 FRNRAP. In DNA, the CDR3 is TGTGCTAGTGGGGGGGGCGCCACAGATACGCAGTATTTT. Translation gives CASGGGATDTQYF.

The chain recombines TRBV20-1 with TRBJ1-1; D not certain. Deletions cut 5 bases from V and 1 base from J, with 11 bases between. CDR1 is DFQATT and CDR2 is SNEGSKA in the germline V gene (reference sequence). This CDR3 has 13 amino acids. Here the CDR3 reads CSARDFTNTEAFF. The CDR3, as DNA: TGCAGTGCTCGGGATTTTACGAACACTGAAGCTTTCTTT.

The chain couples TRBV4-2 to TRBJ1-5; the match to TRBD1 covers 9 bases. CDR1 and CDR2 from the germline V gene are LGHNA and YNFKEQ. The V gene end was trimmed by 1 base and the J gene end by 11 bases; junction bases not matched to a gene: 9. The CDR3 runs 15 residues. CDR3 sequence: CASSQGGQGLGAQHF. The CDR3 DNA follows: TGTGCCAGCAGCCAAGGGGGACAGGGTTTGGGAGCCCAGCATTTT.

This clonotype was detected only once. The chain joins TRBV7-9 to TRBJ2-1, with TRBD2 matching over 9 bases. Losses at the gene ends were 7 bases for V and 0 bases for J; bases not matched to a gene: 16. The CDR3 extends over 19 amino acids. CDR1 and CDR2 (germline): SEHNR, FQNEAQ (reference sequence). CDR3 residues: CASISPGSGGTSSYNEQFF. The CDR3 DNA reads as TGTGCCAGCATCTCGCCGGGTAGCGGGGGTACCTCCTCCTACAATGAGCAGTTCTTC.

V gene TRBV20-1 combines with J gene TRBJ2-4, with unresolved D. The CDR3 totals 17 residues. The V end was cut by 4 bases, the J end by 3 bases, with 22 bases between. CDR1 and CDR2 from the germline V gene are DFQATT and SNEGSKA (reference sequence). The CDR3 DNA reads TGCAGTGCTAACCCTTCTTCTAGTGGGGTTGGCAAAAACATTCAGTACTTC. It is translated as CSANPSSSGVGKNIQYF.

The genes are TRBV9 and TRBJ2-3; D is unresolved. V lost 0 bases, J lost 2 bases, and 7 bases lay in between. Germline lookup yields CDR1 SGDLS and CDR2 YYNGEE. This CDR3 region has 14 residues. CDR3 nucleotides: TGTGCCAGCAGCGTAGGCCAGGCCACAGATACGCAGTATTTT. Translating gives CASSVGQATDTQYF.

The gene calls are TRBV30 and TRBJ2-3; TRBD2 matches 8 bases. Germline CDR1 and CDR2: GTSNPN and SVGIG (reference sequence). There are 12 residues in the CDR3. V trimming: 0 bases; J trimming: 10 bases; junction bases outside the gene matches: 3. The CDR3 nucleotides read TGTGCCTGGAGTGTAGCGGGAGTCGCGCAGTATTTT. The encoded protein is CAWSVAGVAQYF.

The V gene is TRBV29-1, the J gene TRBJ1-2; perhaps TRBD1 as D (5 bases). CDR1 and CDR2 from the germline V gene are SQVTM and ANQGSEA. The CDR3 has 13 residues. The V end lost 7 bases, the J end lost 6 bases, and 18 bases lay between the germline ends. The chain's CDR3 is CSGGAGVRDGYTF. The CDR3 nucleotides are TGCAGCGGCGGTGCGGGGGTGAGAGATGGCTACACCTTC.

The chain has TRBV28 and TRBJ2-7; TRBD2 might be the D (6 bases). Trimming cost V 6 bases and J 2 bases, with 14 bases left between them. Germline CDR1 reads MDHEN; CDR2 reads SYDVKM. This CDR3 region has 14 residues. The CDR3 DNA is TGTGCCAGCAGGTCCGTGGGGGGTACCTACGAGCAGTACGTC. Protein product: CASRSVGGTYEQYV.

The chain couples TRBV5-1 to TRBJ2-2; 7 positions match TRBD2. This CDR3 spans 14 amino acids. Germline lookup yields CDR1 SGHRS and CDR2 YFSETQ. Trimming removed 2 bases from V and 6 bases from J; junction bases left unmatched: 4. The CDR3 reads CASSLNRGAGELFF. In DNA form, the CDR3 reads TGCGCCAGCAGCTTAAATCGGGGGGCCGGGGAGCTGTTTTTT.

The V gene is TRBV20-1, the J gene TRBJ1-6, with D perhaps matching TRBD1 (5 bases). Per germline, CDR1 DFQATT and CDR2 SNEGSKA (reference sequence). Between the trimmed V and J ends, which lost 3 bases and 7 bases, there was a span of 13 bases. The CDR3 extends over 14 amino acids. The CDR3 coding sequence is TGCAGTGCTAGTAAGGGGACCCTAAATTCACCCCTCCACTTT. It is translated as CSASKGTLNSPLHF.